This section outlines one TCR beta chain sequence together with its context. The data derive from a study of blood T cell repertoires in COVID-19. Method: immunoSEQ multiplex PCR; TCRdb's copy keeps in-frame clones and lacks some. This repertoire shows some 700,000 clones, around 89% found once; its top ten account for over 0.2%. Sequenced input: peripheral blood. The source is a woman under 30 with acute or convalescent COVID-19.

This CDR3 reads CASSLTPGGGGLYEQYF. The CDR3 DNA sequence: TGCGCCAGCAGCTTGACACCCGGGGGCGGGGGACTCTACGAGCAGTACTTC. The genes are TRBV5-1 and TRBJ2-7; D perhaps matches TRBD2 (7 bases). The CDR3 spans 17 residues. Looked up from germline, CDR1 is SGHRS and CDR2 is YFSETQ. V was cut by 1 base and J by 3 bases, with 20 bases left in between.